Listed below are T cell receptor beta chains from one sample, sequenced in a study of cytomegalovirus exposure and HLA in healthy donors. Clones were read by immunoSEQ multiplex PCR, and TCRdb kept only the in-frame ones, dropping some. The data hold roughly 230,000 clones, with around 80% observed a single time. Sequencing was carried out using PBMCs. Receptor source: a boy younger than 18 in good health and CMV-seronegative. CDR3s include the opening cysteine and the closing phenylalanine or tryptophan. The D gene is left open where the match is weak. Rows give clone size only sometimes, using once, few, many, or a class for an expanded clone.

.,TRBJ2-7,.,TRBV6-1,TGTGCCAGCATCCTAAGCTACAGGTTTTCCTACGAGCAGTACTTC,CASILSYRFSYEQYF
.,TRBJ2-2,TRBD2,TRBV19,TGTGCCAGTAGTATAGATACCCCTGGACTAGCGGGAGGGCCCTCGCACTCCGGGGAGCTGTTTTTT,CASSIDTPGLAGGPSHSGELFF
.,TRBJ2-1,TRBD2,TRBV7-9,TGTGCCAGCAGCTTAGGAGGGTATAGCGGGAGGGCCGGGGACAATGAGCAGTTCTTC,CASSLGGYSGRAGDNEQFF
.,TRBJ2-3,TRBD2,TRBV19,TGTGCCAGTAGTATGGGACTAGCGAGGGTAGGAGATACGCAGTATTTT,CASSMGLARVGDTQYF
.,TRBJ2-7,.,TRBV2,TGTGCCAGCAGTGACGCCGGGAGCTACGAGCAGTACTTC,CASSDAGSYEQYF
once,TRBJ2-3,TRBD2,TRBV7-9,TGTGCCACCAGAGGACTAGCGGTGTCTTATGCAGATACGCAGTATTTT,CATRGLAVSYADTQYF
.,TRBJ2-1,.,TRBV30,TGTGCCTGGAGTGTACTCCACTACTTGTTCTTC,CAWSVLHYLFF
.,TRBJ2-5,TRBD2,TRBV5-4,TGTGCCAGCAGCTTGGAGGTAGCGGGAGAGGCAGAGACCCAGTACTTC,CASSLEVAGEAETQYF
.,TRBJ2-1,TRBD2,TRBV11-1,TGTGCCAGCAGCATGGAGAGCGGGGGCCACAATGAGCAGTTCTTC,CASSMESGGHNEQFF
.,TRBJ1-1,TRBD1,TRBV5-1,TGCGCCAGCAGCTTCACAGGGGCCTCGGGCGTGGGCACTGAAGCTTTCTTT,CASSFTGASGVGTEAFF
.,TRBJ2-5,.,TRBV4-1,TGCGCCAGCAGCCAAGGGGACTTTATTCTCCAAGGCTGGGAGACCCAGTACTTC,CASSQGDFILQGWETQYF
.,TRBJ2-7,.,TRBV6-5,TGTGCCAGCAGTTCTATCACAGGGACCTACGAGCAGTACTTC,CASSSITGTYEQYF
once,TRBJ2-3,.,TRBV18,TGTGCCAGCTCAGCCCGGAGATCTAGCACAGATACGCAGTATTTT,CASSARRSSTDTQYF
.,TRBJ2-6,.,TRBV10-2,TGCGCCAGCAGTGAGTCGAGGGATGCTGGGGCCAACGTCCTGACTTTC,CASSESRDAGANVLTF
.,TRBJ2-7,.,TRBV11-3,TGTGCCAGCAGCCCTACCACCTACGAGCAGTACTTC,CASSPTTYEQYF
.,TRBJ2-1,TRBD2,TRBV6-6,TGTGCCAGCTTTATGGTAGCGGGAGGGGTTAATGAGCAGTTCTTC,CASFMVAGGVNEQFF
.,TRBJ1-1,TRBD1,TRBV7-9,TGTGCCAGCAGCACCGGGACAGACAAGCCTGAAGCTTTCTTT,CASSTGTDKPEAFF
few,TRBJ2-3,.,TRBV2,TGTGCCAGCAGCGAGGGATTTCCAAGTCGGATTGCGCAGTATTTT,CASSEGFPSRIAQYF
.,TRBJ2-1,TRBD2,TRBV19,TGTGCCAGTAGTATGTCCCTTGGTAGCGGGATCGATGAGCAGTTCTTC,CASSMSLGSGIDEQFF
few,TRBJ1-2,.,TRBV6-5,TGTGCCAGCAATTCGAGACAGGTTGCTAACTATGGCTACACCTTC,CASNSRQVANYGYTF
once,TRBJ2-5,TRBD2,TRBV2,TGTGCCAGCAGTCAGACTAGCGGGAGGGAAGAGACCCAGTACTTC,CASSQTSGREETQYF
once,TRBJ2-5,.,TRBV5-1,TGCGCCAGCAGCCAGGGTGTAATCCAAGAGACCCAGTACTTC,CASSQGVIQETQYF
.,TRBJ1-2,.,TRBV6-5,TGTGCCAGCAGTTACTCGGGACGGTGGGGGGATGGCTACACCTTC,CASSYSGRWGDGYTF
.,TRBJ1-1,TRBD1,TRBV27,TGTGCCAGCAGCTTCCCAGGGGGAGAGGGCACTGAAGCTTTCTTT,CASSFPGGEGTEAFF
.,TRBJ2-1,.,TRBV5-1,TGCGCCAGCAGCTTGGCCACGGGAGTGGTTGATGAGCAGTTCTTC,CASSLATGVVDEQFF
.,TRBJ1-1,TRBD1,TRBV5-1,TGCGCCAGCAGCCCAACGGGACAGGACAACACTGAAGCTTTCTTT,CASSPTGQDNTEAFF
.,TRBJ2-3,TRBD2,TRBV2,TGTGCCAGCGGACTAGCGGGAGGGCGAGTAACGACAGATACGCAGTATTTT,CASGLAGGRVTTDTQYF
.,TRBJ2-3,.,TRBV18,TGTGCCAGCTCACCCGGTAGGAGTATCGATACGCAGTATTTT,CASSPGRSIDTQYF
.,TRBJ2-2,TRBD2,TRBV11-2,TGTGCCAGCAGCTTAGGCGTGCGGGGGGGCCCCGGGGAGCTGTTTTTT,CASSLGVRGGPGELFF